The T cell receptor (beta chain) under discussion was sequenced for a study of blood T cells in healthy people across ages (dated by TCRdb to 2015 to 2017). Broadly, across the study: In model experiments, template switching captured about one uniquely barcoded TCR beta cDNA molecule for every two T cells. The study measured age-related changes in TCR beta repertoire diversity using deep sequencing normalized with unique cDNA molecular identifiers. The study analyzed two additional independent replicas of 1 million unique cDNA reads from the same blood draw for two donors, one aged 18 to 29 and one aged 80 or older. Donors of different ages were randomly distributed across sequencing lanes to avoid experimental bias. The donors were divided into four age groups: young (average around 16 years), middle-aged (approximately 39), aged (about 56) and long-lived (82).

Donors were a few dozen systemically healthy Caucasian individuals from Russia aged roughly 6 to 90 years. Each donor gave 8 to 10 milliliters of peripheral blood, drawn into EDTA-treated Vacutainer tubes. Ficoll-Paque density-gradient centrifugation was used to isolate PBMCs, with at least 6 million per sample. Trizol reagent was used to extract total RNA from the PBMCs, yielding at least 6 micrograms per sample. The percentages of naive CD45RAhigh/CD27high T cells were determined by flow cytometry on a PBMC aliquot from every donor. Of note for this clonotype: Its antigen specificity is not known. No much larger clonotype is one base removed from it; base qualities were not supplied.

Overall study results and their limits: Because the CMV infection status of the donors was unknown, age-related changes in expanded clonotypes may potentially have been confounded. Compared with the aged group, more naive CD4+ T cells, fewer expanded clones and increased TCR diversity were shown by the long-lived group, suggesting age selection. Observed TCR beta diversity correlated strongly with the percentage of naive T cells measured by flow cytometry. Estimates of total diversity from one million sequenced T cells were regarded as lower bounds and underestimates. Observed TCR beta diversity per million T cells fell roughly linearly with age, and a significant reduction was already apparent by age roughly 41. Bulk unsorted PBMC profiling prevented conclusive comparison of naive and antigen-experienced compartments.

Library creation used 5' RACE. Sequenced on an Illumina HiSeq 2500. A second PCR of about 7 to 12 cycles was performed with a sample-barcoded 5' primer and a J-beta primer mix. Each TCR beta cDNA molecule received a unique molecular identifier from a template-switch 5' adaptor carrying 12 random nucleotides. Each sample yielded at least 2.5 million CDR3-containing paired-end reads. The Mint cDNA synthesis kit, primed by a TRBC-specific oligonucleotide, was used to synthesize first-strand cDNA from all RNA. Following uracil-DNA glycosylase treatment, all cDNA underwent a first 18-cycle PCR with the universal primers M1SS and BC2_uni_R. The original pipeline was this. For normalization, 1 million high-quality reads, each with a distinct molecular identifier, were randomly selected from each sample. Reads sharing molecular identifiers were discarded rather than binned into consensus sequences. MiTCR, run with a Q25 quality threshold and the strictest error-elimination algorithm, handled CDR3 identification, clonotype clustering and error correction. A nonparametric unseen species model using Euler transformation provided a lower-bound estimate of total TCR beta diversity. In-frame beta chains were kept once TCRdb had trimmed the public reads at Q25 with fastp and called clones with MiXCR. Under each unique CDR3 protein, matching rows form one entry showing the most common genes and DNA. Here the V and J calls rest on TCRdb's processing, not on the authors' analysis. The sample table lists 1,500,000 or so distinct CDR3 sequences, around 59% of them with a count of one. 6.5% to 8.5% of the sample belongs to the ten largest clones.

At the junction V is shortened by 2 bases and J by 5 bases; bases outside the gene matches: 8. Including cysteine and phenylalanine, the CDR3 has 16 amino acids. CDR3 DNA only is kept here, 48 bases in frame from base 1. CDR1 is given as LGHNA and CDR2 as YNFKEQ, both from the germline V gene. The receptor's source is a man younger than 30 in good health. What was sequenced was blood. The sequence joins TRBV4-2 to TRBJ2-2, and 7 junction bases match TRBD2. The CDR3 protein: CASSQYEGRETGELFF. The nucleotide sequence is TGTGCCAGCAGCCAATACGAGGGGCGGGAGACCGGGGAGCTGTTTTTT.